These T cell receptor beta chains were read from a single sample in a study of blood T cells in healthy people across ages. TCRdb reanalysed the 5' RACE reads using MiXCR and keeps one entry per CDR3 protein. The sample holds 1.5 million to 2 million distinct CDR3 sequences, roughly two fifths seen once. The source material was blood. These receptors all stem from a human donor in good health. CDR3s include the opening cysteine and the closing phenylalanine or tryptophan. The D gene is left open where the match is weak. Not all rows give a size; the values are once, few, many and, for expanded clones, a class.

J	size	D	V	DNA	CDR3
TRBJ1-2	few	.	TRBV7-2	TGTGCCAGCAGCTCGGGACCGCTCCTCTATGGCTACACCTTC	CASSSGPLLYGYTF
TRBJ2-3	.	.	TRBV5-1	TGCGCCAGCAGCTTGGAATTCGGGCTTGGCACAGATACGCAGTATTTT	CASSLEFGLGTDTQYF
TRBJ2-7	.	.	TRBV24-1	TGTGCCACCAGTGATTCCGGTCCCTACGAGCAGTACTTC	CATSDSGPYEQYF
TRBJ2-7	few	TRBD1	TRBV24-1	TGTGCCACCAGCGCGACAGGGGACCTCTACGAGCAGTACTTC	CATSATGDLYEQYF
TRBJ2-1	.	.	TRBV20-1	TGCAGTGCCTGGGCCCTTAGCAATGAGCAGTTCTTC	CSAWALSNEQFF
TRBJ2-7	once	.	TRBV5-5	TGTGCCAGCAGCTTGGTAGGGACACCGATTTCCTACGAACAGTACTTC	CASSLVGTPISYEQYF
TRBJ2-1	.	TRBD1	TRBV4-1	TGCGCCAGCAGCCTCCCGGGACAGCGATACAATGAGCAGTTCTTC	CASSLPGQRYNEQFF
TRBJ2-7	many	TRBD2	TRBV7-2	TGTGCCACCGCACACCCGGGAGGATACGAGCAGTACTTC	CATAHPGGYEQYF
TRBJ2-7	few	TRBD1	TRBV2	TGTGCCAGCGGGACAGGGAGTTCCTACGAGCAGTACTTC	CASGTGSSYEQYF
TRBJ1-1	.	.	TRBV13	TGTGCCAGCAGCTTAGGCCGAACGAAGGGAGTAGCTTTCTTT	CASSLGRTKGVAFF
TRBJ2-3	few	TRBD2	TRBV7-8	TGTGCCAGCAGCTTCCCCCTTGCTAGCGGGGTTGCAGATACGCAGTATTTT	CASSFPLASGVADTQYF
TRBJ2-7	.	TRBD2	TRBV5-1	TGCGCCAGCAGCTTGTGGCTAGCGGGGGACGAGCAGTACTTC	CASSLWLAGDEQYF
TRBJ1-2	.	TRBD1	TRBV10-3	TGTGCCATCAGTGTGCCCGGGACAGGGTATGGCTACACCTTC	CAISVPGTGYGYTF
TRBJ1-2	.	.	TRBV15	TGTGCCACCAGCGGTGGGTCTGGACCATATGGCTACACCTTC	CATSGGSGPYGYTF
TRBJ2-1	.	.	TRBV29-1	TGCAGCGTTGATCCGTCCTGGGGGGAAGGCCCCGGAAACAATGAGCAGTTCTTC	CSVDPSWGEGPGNNEQFF
TRBJ2-7	.	TRBD1	TRBV11-3	TGTGCCAGCAGCTTAGGGGCCGGGACAGGGACCGAGCAGTACTTC	CASSLGAGTGTEQYF
TRBJ1-1	.	.	TRBV7-9	TGTGCCAGCAGCTTTCAAATACCGAACACTGAAGCTTTCTTT	CASSFQIPNTEAFF
TRBJ2-2	.	TRBD2	TRBV6-5	TGTGCCAGCAGTTATAGCGGGGGGCCGGTCACCGGGGAGCTGTTTTTT	CASSYSGGPVTGELFF
TRBJ1-4	few	.	TRBV4-3	TGCGCCAGCAGCCAACAACCACAGACTAATGAAAAACTGTTTTTT	CASSQQPQTNEKLFF
TRBJ2-3	.	TRBD2	TRBV4-3	TGCGCCAGCAGCCCTACTAGCGACCCAGATACGCAGTATTTT	CASSPTSDPDTQYF
TRBJ2-3	once	.	TRBV7-2	TGTGCCAGCAGCGTTCGGAGGTTGGGGACAGATACGCAGTATTTT	CASSVRRLGTDTQYF
TRBJ1-1	.	.	TRBV6-5	TGTGTCAGCAGTTACTCTGGGGGGACCCCTGCTTTCTTT	CVSSYSGGTPAFF
TRBJ2-5	.	TRBD1	TRBV18	TGTGCCAGCTCACCACAGAAGGGGGCAGAAGAGACCCAGTACTTC	CASSPQKGAEETQYF
TRBJ2-1	.	.	TRBV7-7	TGTGCTAGCAGCTTAGCCCCCTATGGGAATGAGCAGTTCTTC	CASSLAPYGNEQFF
TRBJ2-7	.	TRBD2	TRBV20-1	TGCAGTGCTAGAGACGGGGGGACCTACGAGCAGTACTTC	CSARDGGTYEQYF
TRBJ1-1	.	.	TRBV12-3/TRBV12-4	TGTGCCAGCAGTTTTGGATACAGCAAGTCGGAGAACACTGAAGCTTTCTTT	CASSFGYSKSENTEAFF
TRBJ2-5	.	.	TRBV28	TGTGCCAGCAGACCAGGAGGAAGCGGGGAGACCCAGTACTTC	CASRPGGSGETQYF